This T cell receptor (beta chain) was obtained from a study of blood T cell repertoires in COVID-19. The overall study: Researchers got acute and convalescent COVID-19 samples from the United States, Italy and Spain.

Sequenced by immunoSEQ multiplex PCR; TCRdb stores in-frame clones only, minus some. This sample has a few hundred thousand clones, with over 75% found just once. The CDR3 sequence is 17 residues long. With 0 bases clipped from V and 4 bases from J, the junction kept 10 bases outside the gene matches. The germline CDR1 and CDR2 sequences are SGHAT and FQNNGV. The rearrangement uses TRBV11-2 and TRBJ2-5; 8 nucleotides match TRBD1. The sequence came from a human donor with COVID-19, enrolled during active disease. The donor label of this sample is uncertain. The sample comprised peripheral blood. CDR3 bases: TGTGCCAGCAGCTTAGAGGGGCGGCAGGGGGCTCGAGAGACCCAGTACTTC. Translating gives CASSLEGRQGARETQYF.